The entry below describes one TCR beta chain. Its antigen remains unknown. One entry per CDR3 protein results from TCRdb running MiXCR on the 5' RACE reads. Of approximately 83,000 distinct CDR3 sequences in the sample, around 15% were seen once. The sample originates from a study of early T cells in non-severe SARS-CoV-2 infection. Study at large: Whole-blood bulk RNA, unsorted, was sequenced, and chains were unpaired.

V lost 3 bases and J lost 1, with 11 bases in between. The V gene's germline CDR1 is SGHRS and CDR2 YFSETQ. The CDR3 runs 14 residues. General study points: The study's VDJdb matching favored anti-spike CD8 responses and missed private and CD4 specificities.

The sequence derives from an adult who was a healthcare worker with PCR-confirmed SARS-CoV-2 infection or an uninfected control (not recorded which). Sequencing used whole blood. The chain couples TRBV5-1 to TRBJ2-7, with D possibly matching TRBD2 (6 bases). The CDR3 loop reads CASSSRTISYEQYF. The CDR3 DNA sequence: TGCGCCAGCAGCTCAAGGACTATTTCCTACGAGCAGTACTTC.